These 25 T cell receptor beta chains share one sample of origin, sequenced in a study of T cell repertoires in cytomegalovirus infection. TCRdb independently ran MiXCR on the reads; one entry per CDR3 protein. The sample yields around 490,000 distinct CDR3 sequences, more than 25% seen once. The sample consisted of PBMCs. The receptor set was obtained from a human donor in good health (CMV status not recorded). Some clones in this sample may be carry-over from other donors' samples.

The CDR3 coding sequence is TGTGCCAGCAGCCCCCGGGGCAGGGGCTACGAGCAGTACGTC. Its protein is CASSPRGRGYEQYV. The chain joins TRBV7-8 to TRBJ2-7, with TRBD1 as a possible D gene (6 bases). CDR3 size: 14 residues. Germline CDR1 is SGHVS and CDR2 is FQNEAQ. Trimming removed 5 bases at V and 3 bases at J, with 14 bases between.

This chain links TRBV7-2 with TRBJ1-5; no reliable D call. V was cut by 3 bases and J by 7 bases, with 10 bases left in between. CDR1 is SGHTA, CDR2 FQGNSA, per germline. The CDR3 sequence is 13 residues long. The CDR3 loop is CASSFNRGQPQHF. The DNA of the CDR3 is TGTGCCAGCAGCTTTAACAGAGGGCAGCCCCAGCATTTT. The complete variable domain, with remaining parts taken from reference TRBV7-2 and TRBJ1-5, reads GAGVSQSPSNKVTEKGKDVELRCDPISGHTALYWYRQSLGQGLEFLIYFQGNSAPDKSGLPSDRFSAERTGGSVSTLTIQRTQQEDSAVYLCASSFNRGQPQHFGDGTRLSIL.

In this sample, this clonotype turned up a few times. V and J are TRBV7-4 and TRBJ2-3, with 7 nucleotides matching TRBD2. CDR1 SGHVT and CDR2 SQSDAQ come from the germline V gene. This CDR3 spans 16 amino acids. V lost 4 bases, J lost 2 bases, and 9 bases stayed unmatched. The CDR3 DNA follows: TGTGCCAGCAGCTGGGCGCCTAGCGGTTACACAGATACGCAGTATTTT. This gives the protein CASSWAPSGYTDTQYF.

The chain is built from TRBV2 and TRBJ2-7, with 7 positions matching TRBD2. V was pared by 6 bases and J by 7 bases, with 6 bases of the junction left unmatched. CDR3 length: 12 residues. In germline, CDR1 is SNHLY, CDR2 FYNNEI. The CDR3 coding sequence is TGTGCCAGCAGCCAGGGACTAAGGGAGCAGTACTTC. Amino acid sequence: CASSQGLREQYF.

CDR3 DNA sequence: TGTGCCAGCAGTAGCCGAGGGATAGGAACTGAAGCTTTCTTT. Its translation is CASSSRGIGTEAFF. The V gene is TRBV6-2 or TRBV6-3, the J gene TRBJ1-1; D uncertain. V was pared by 5 bases and J by 5 bases, with 15 bases between. The CDR3 consists of 14 residues. The germline gives CDR1 MNHEY, CDR2 SVGEGT.

A word on this clonotype: This could be a read error, since a much larger clone is one nucleotide away. The final CDR3 position lacks the conserved phenylalanine or tryptophan, pointing to a likely read error. The rearrangement links TRBV7-6 to TRBJ2-5; 13 positions match TRBD2. Unmatched junction bases numbered 4, after V lost 5 bases and J lost 1 base. The CDR3 contains 16 residues. Germline CDR1 and CDR2: SGHVS and FNYEAQ. CDR3 in amino acids: CASSLLAGGTQETQYV. The CDR3 nucleotides are TGTGCCAGCAGCCTACTAGCGGGAGGGACCCAAGAGACCCAGTACGTC.

This clonotype appeared a few times. The rearrangement uses TRBV11-2 and TRBJ2-2; weak D call: TRBD2 (6 bases). Germline V lookup: CDR1 SGHAT, CDR2 FQNNGV. V shed 5 bases and J shed 3 bases, with 16 bases lying between them. The CDR3 extends over 16 amino acids. The CDR3 DNA is TGTGCCAGCAGCATGGGACTCCACTCCTACACCGGGGAGCTGTTTTTT. Translating it yields CASSMGLHSYTGELFF.

This clonotype was counted at least ten times. The chain combines TRBV4-3 with TRBJ2-4, with D maybe TRBD2 (6 bases). Germline V gene sequence: CDR1 LGHNA, CDR2 YSLEER. Trimming shortened V by 0 bases and J by 0 bases, and 18 bases separated the two germline ends. This CDR3 has 19 amino acids. DNA for the CDR3: TGCGCCAGCAGCCAAGAGAAATTGGCTGCGGGGACAGCCAAAAACATTCAGTACTTC. Its translation: CASSQEKLAAGTAKNIQYF.

The table lists this clonotype with a few counts. This chain joins TRBV7-6 and TRBJ1-1; the match to TRBD1 covers 7 bases. Germline values: CDR1 SGHVS, CDR2 FNYEAQ. The trim removed 4 bases at V and 2 bases at J, leaving 10 bases unmatched. This CDR3 is 16 amino acids long. The CDR3 region has the DNA TGTGCCAGCAGCTCCGGACAGGACGGTATAAACACTGAAGCTTTCTTT. It specifies CASSSGQDGINTEAFF. Filled out from reference TRBV7-6 and TRBJ1-1, the complete variable domain reads GAGVSQSPRYKVTKRGQDVALRCDPISGHVSLYWYRQALGQGPEFLTYFNYEAQQDKSGLPNDRFSAERPEGSISTLTIQRTEQRDSAMYRCASSSGQDGINTEAFFGQGTRLTVV.

Only a few counts were recorded for this clonotype. The chain links TRBV12-3 or TRBV12-4 to TRBJ2-4; possible D gene TRBD1, 5 bases. This CDR3 spans 13 amino acids. The germline V and J ends were trimmed by 3 bases and 8 bases, with 11 bases remaining between them. The CDR3 DNA reads TGTGCCAGCAGTTTGGCTCAAGGGGACATTCAGTACTTC. Protein sequence: CASSLAQGDIQYF.

The J gene is TRBJ2-4, the V gene TRBV27, with a possible D match to TRBD1 (5 bases). CDR3 length: 15 amino acids. Per germline, CDR1 MNHEY and CDR2 SMNVEV (reference sequence). Trimming took 8 bases from V and 3 from J, leaving 17 bases between them. In nucleotides, the CDR3 is TGTGCCAGCGGTCCTGGCCCCGGACACAAAAACATTCAGTACTTC. It specifies CASGPGPGHKNIQYF.

This chain connects TRBV14 to TRBJ2-5; TRBD2 agrees at 7 bases. CDR3 length: 18 residues. The trim removed 1 base at V and 0 bases at J, leaving 11 bases unmatched. Germline V CDR1 and CDR2: SGHDN, FVKESK. This CDR3 is CASSQGARLAKYQETQYF. In nucleotides, the CDR3 is TGTGCCAGCAGCCAAGGAGCTAGACTAGCCAAGTACCAAGAGACCCAGTACTTC.

The chain's CDR3 is CAWSGLIAASYNEQFF. The CDR3 DNA reads as TGTGCCTGGAGTGGCCTAATAGCGGCCTCCTACAATGAGCAGTTCTTC. V usage is TRBV30 and J usage is TRBJ2-1; D might be TRBD2 (6 bases). The CDR3 sequence is 16 residues long. The V end was cut by 1 base, the J end by 0 bases, with 13 bases between. Germline CDR1 reads GTSNPN; CDR2 reads SVGIG (reference sequence).

This clonotype was seen ten or more times. The V call is TRBV7-8, the J call TRBJ2-7; D call uncertain. Per germline, CDR1 SGHVS and CDR2 FQNEAQ. This CDR3 is built from 13 residues. V was clipped by 0 bases and J by 4 bases, with 7 bases between them. The CDR3 DNA is TGTGCCAGCAGCTTAGCGCCGGAATACGAGCAGTACGTC. This translates into CASSLAPEYEQYV.

J is TRBJ1-5 and V is TRBV24-1; D is uncertain. V lost 3 bases to trimming and J lost 2 bases, with 7 bases between them. The CDR3 loop spans 14 amino acids. Germline V gives CDR1 KGHDR, CDR2 SFDVKD. CDR3 in amino acids: CATSDPPGNQPQHF. The CDR3, as DNA: TGTGCCACCAGTGATCCTCCGGGCAATCAGCCCCAGCATTTT.

This clonotype showed up many times. The chain joins TRBV7-9 to TRBJ2-1; 8 nucleotides agree with TRBD2. J lost 8 bases, V lost 5 bases, and 8 bases had no gene match. Per germline, CDR1 SEHNR and CDR2 FQNEAQ (reference sequence). The CDR3 totals 14 residues. The CDR3, as DNA: TGTGCCAGCAGCGAGCGGGGGAGACTGGATGAGCAGTTCTTC. Its translation: CASSERGRLDEQFF.

J is TRBJ2-3 and V is TRBV6-1; 10 positions agree with TRBD2. Germline CDR1 and CDR2: MNHNS and SASEGT. Germline trimming cut 4 bases from V and 1 base from J; bases unmatched to any gene: 17. There are 20 residues in the CDR3. CDR3 in amino acids: CASSGPRLAGGLVGTDTQYF. For the CDR3, the DNA is TGTGCCAGCAGTGGACCAAGACTAGCGGGTGGGCTTGTCGGCACAGATACGCAGTATTTT.

The chain combines TRBV19 with TRBJ1-4; D not resolved. The length of the CDR3 is 14 residues. Germline CDR1 is LNHDA and CDR2 is SQIVND (reference sequence). V lost 3 bases and J lost 0, with 5 bases in between. The CDR3 loop reads CASSITATNEKLFF. In DNA form, the CDR3 reads TGTGCCAGTAGTATTACTGCAACTAATGAAAAACTGTTTTTT.

The V gene is TRBV4-1, the J gene TRBJ1-4; D is possibly TRBD1 (6 bases). CDR1 is MGHRA, CDR2 YSYEKL, per germline. Trimming removed 1 base at V and 8 bases at J, with 32 bases between. The CDR3 sequence is 21 residues long. CDR3 sequence: CASSQVYASTLGQHAWEKLFF. In DNA form, the CDR3 reads TGCGCCAGCAGCCAAGTGTACGCGTCGACCCTTGGACAGCATGCGTGGGAAAAACTGTTTTTT.

The V gene is TRBV2, the J gene TRBJ1-5; D not certain. This CDR3 has 13 amino acids. Trimming shortened V by 3 bases and J by 0 bases, and 3 bases separated the two germline ends. CDR1 SNHLY and CDR2 FYNNEI come from the germline V gene. The CDR3 nucleotides read TGTGCCAGCAGTGACGTTAGCAATCAGCCCCAGCATTTT. Protein sequence: CASSDVSNQPQHF.

The rearrangement uses TRBV7-2 and TRBJ2-3; 12 bases map to TRBD2. The germline gives CDR1 SGHTA, CDR2 FQGNSA. The CDR3 runs 16 residues. V gave up 4 bases and J gave up 6 bases; unmatched junction bases: 8. CDR3 in DNA: TGTGCCAGCAGCTCTGGACTAGCGGGATCCCCGGATACGCAGTATTTT. Translation gives CASSSGLAGSPDTQYF.

This clonotype was recorded a few times. V usage is TRBV15 and J usage is TRBJ1-6; no reliable D call. Trimming pared 3 bases from V and 3 bases from J, leaving 6 bases between. The length of the CDR3 is 14 residues. Germline V lookup: CDR1 LNHNV, CDR2 YYDKDF (reference sequence). The CDR3 DNA reads as TGTGCCACCAGCAGGATTGACTATAATTCACCCCTCCACTTT. This gives the protein CATSRIDYNSPLHF.

This clonotype came up a few times. This chain connects TRBV6-5 to TRBJ2-4; TRBD1 matches at 7 bases. Trimming took 2 bases from V and 8 from J; bases not matched to a gene: 6. The CDR3 sequence is 14 residues long. Per germline, CDR1 MNHEY and CDR2 SVGAGI. The CDR3 nucleotides are TGTGCCAGCAGTTACACAGGGGTCGGGGACATTCAGTACTTC. This encodes CASSYTGVGDIQYF.

This clonotype was counted a single time. The genes are TRBV5-8 and TRBJ2-7; a weak D match, TRBD1 (6 bases). Germline values: CDR1 SGHTS, CDR2 YDEGEE. V was pared by 4 bases and J by 6 bases, with 23 bases between. This CDR3 is 16 amino acids long. For the CDR3, the DNA is TGTGCCAGCAGCGCGCGGACAGCTGGTCCGCTTTCCGAGCAGTACTTC. Its translation: CASSARTAGPLSEQYF. Full variable domain (outside the CDR3, taken from reference TRBV5-8 and TRBJ2-7): EAGVTQSPTHLIKTRGQQATLRCSPISGHTSVYWYQQALGLGLQFLLWYDEGEERNRGNFPPRFSGRQFPNYSSELNVNALELEDSALYLCASSARTAGPLSEQYFGPGTRLTVT.

This clonotype has ten or more counts. The chain uses TRBV7-8 and TRBJ2-3, with D unclear. Germline V gene data show CDR1 as SGHVS and CDR2 as FQNEAQ. The CDR3 length is 13 residues. V was pared by 2 bases and J by 6 bases, with 9 bases between. The CDR3 loop is CASSLSPPDTQYF. CDR3 coding DNA: TGTGCCAGCAGCTTATCCCCCCCGGATACGCAGTATTTT.